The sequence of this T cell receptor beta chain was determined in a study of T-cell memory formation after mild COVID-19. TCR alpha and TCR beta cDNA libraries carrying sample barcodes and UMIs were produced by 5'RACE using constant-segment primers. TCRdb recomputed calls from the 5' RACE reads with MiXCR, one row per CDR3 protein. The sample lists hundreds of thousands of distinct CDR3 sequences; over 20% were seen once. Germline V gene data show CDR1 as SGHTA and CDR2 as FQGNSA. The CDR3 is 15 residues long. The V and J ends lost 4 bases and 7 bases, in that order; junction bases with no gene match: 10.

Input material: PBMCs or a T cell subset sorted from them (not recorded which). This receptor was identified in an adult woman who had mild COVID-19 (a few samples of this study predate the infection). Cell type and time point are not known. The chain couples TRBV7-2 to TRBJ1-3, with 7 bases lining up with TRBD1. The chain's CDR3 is CASSSQQGFRNTIYF. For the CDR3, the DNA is TGTGCCAGCAGCTCCCAACAGGGGTTTCGGAACACCATATATTTT.